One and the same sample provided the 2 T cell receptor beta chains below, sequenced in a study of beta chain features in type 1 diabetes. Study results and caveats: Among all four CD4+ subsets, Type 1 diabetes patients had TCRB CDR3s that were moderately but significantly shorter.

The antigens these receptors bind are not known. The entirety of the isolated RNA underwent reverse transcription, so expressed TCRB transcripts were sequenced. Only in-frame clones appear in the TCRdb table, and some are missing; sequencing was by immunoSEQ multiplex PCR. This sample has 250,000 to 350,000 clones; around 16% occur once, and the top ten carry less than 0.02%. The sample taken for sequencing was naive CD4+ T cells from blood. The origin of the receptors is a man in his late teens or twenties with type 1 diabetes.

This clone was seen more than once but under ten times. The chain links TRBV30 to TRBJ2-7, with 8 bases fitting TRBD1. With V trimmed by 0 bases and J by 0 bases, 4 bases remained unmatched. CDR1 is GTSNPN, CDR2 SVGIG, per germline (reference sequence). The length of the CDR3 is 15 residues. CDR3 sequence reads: CAWSVLDRGSYEQYF. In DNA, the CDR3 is TGTGCCTGGAGTGTACTAGACAGGGGCTCCTACGAGCAGTACTTC.

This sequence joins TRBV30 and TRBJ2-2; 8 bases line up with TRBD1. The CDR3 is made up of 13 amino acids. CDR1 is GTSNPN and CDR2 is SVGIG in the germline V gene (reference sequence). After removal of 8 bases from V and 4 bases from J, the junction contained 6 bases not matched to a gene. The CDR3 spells CAARGQSTGELFF. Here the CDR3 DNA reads TGTGCCGCCAGGGGGCAGAGCACCGGGGAGCTGTTTTTT.